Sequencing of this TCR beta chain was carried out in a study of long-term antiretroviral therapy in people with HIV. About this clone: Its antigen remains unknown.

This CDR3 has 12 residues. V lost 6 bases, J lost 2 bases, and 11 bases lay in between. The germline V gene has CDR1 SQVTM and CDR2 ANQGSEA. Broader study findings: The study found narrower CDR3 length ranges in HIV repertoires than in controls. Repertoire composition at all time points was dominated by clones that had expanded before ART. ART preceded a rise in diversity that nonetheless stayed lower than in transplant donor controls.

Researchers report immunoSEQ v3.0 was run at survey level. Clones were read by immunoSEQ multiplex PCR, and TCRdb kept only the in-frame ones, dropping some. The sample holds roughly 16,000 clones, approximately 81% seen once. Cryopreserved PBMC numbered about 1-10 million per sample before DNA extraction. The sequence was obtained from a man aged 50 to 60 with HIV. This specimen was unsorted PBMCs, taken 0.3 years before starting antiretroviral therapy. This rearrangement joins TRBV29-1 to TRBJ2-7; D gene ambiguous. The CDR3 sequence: CSVRTVTYEQYF. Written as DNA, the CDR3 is TGCAGCGTCAGGACGGTAACCTACGAGCAGTACTTC.